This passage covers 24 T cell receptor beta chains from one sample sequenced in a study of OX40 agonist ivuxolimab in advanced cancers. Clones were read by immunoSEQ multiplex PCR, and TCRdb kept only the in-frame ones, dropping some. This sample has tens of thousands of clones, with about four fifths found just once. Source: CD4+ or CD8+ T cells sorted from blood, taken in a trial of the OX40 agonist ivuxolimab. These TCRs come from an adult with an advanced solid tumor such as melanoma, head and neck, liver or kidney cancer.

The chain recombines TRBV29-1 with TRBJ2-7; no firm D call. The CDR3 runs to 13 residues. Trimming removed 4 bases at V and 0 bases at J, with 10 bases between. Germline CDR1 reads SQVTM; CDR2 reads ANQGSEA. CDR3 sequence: CSVASVPSYEQYF. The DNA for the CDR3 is TGCAGCGTTGCGAGTGTACCCTCCTACGAGCAGTACTTC.

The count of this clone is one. Here the CDR3 DNA reads TGTGCCAGCAGCTCCCTGGGCCGCTATGGCTACACCTTC. Its translation is CASSSLGRYGYTF. The chain carries TRBV5-4 and TRBJ1-2; D is ambiguous. The CDR3 totals 13 residues. Trimming stripped 3 bases from V and 4 bases from J, with 10 bases between. Per the germline V gene, CDR1 is SGHNT and CDR2 is YYREEE (reference sequence).

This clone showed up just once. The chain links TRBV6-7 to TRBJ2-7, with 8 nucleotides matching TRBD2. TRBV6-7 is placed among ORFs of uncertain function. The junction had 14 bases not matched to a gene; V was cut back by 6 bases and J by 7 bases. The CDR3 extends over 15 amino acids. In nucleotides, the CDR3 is TGTGCCAGCAGGCCCCCGGGGAGCGGGAGCGATGAGCAGTACTTC. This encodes CASRPPGSGSDEQYF.

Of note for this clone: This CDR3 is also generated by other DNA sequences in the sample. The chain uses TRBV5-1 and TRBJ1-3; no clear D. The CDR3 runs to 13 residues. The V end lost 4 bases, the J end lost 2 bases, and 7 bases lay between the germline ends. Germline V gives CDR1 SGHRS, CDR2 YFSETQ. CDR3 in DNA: TGCGCCAGCAGCCGGGAGACTGGAAACACCATATATTTT. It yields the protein CASSRETGNTIYF.

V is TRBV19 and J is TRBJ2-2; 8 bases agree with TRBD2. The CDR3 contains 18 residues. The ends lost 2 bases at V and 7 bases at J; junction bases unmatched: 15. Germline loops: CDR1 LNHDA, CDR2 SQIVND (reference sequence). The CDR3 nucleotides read TGTGCCAGTAGTATACCCACTCTGAGCGCGGGGGGTGGCGGGGAGCTGTTTTTT. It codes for CASSIPTLSAGGGGELFF.

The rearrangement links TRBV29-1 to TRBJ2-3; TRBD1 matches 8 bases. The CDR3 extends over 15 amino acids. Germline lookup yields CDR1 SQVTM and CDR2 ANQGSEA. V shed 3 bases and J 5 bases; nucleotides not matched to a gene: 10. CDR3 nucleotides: TGCAGCGTTGACTCCGGGACAGGTGTCGGAGATACGCAGTATTTT. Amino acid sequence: CSVDSGTGVGDTQYF.

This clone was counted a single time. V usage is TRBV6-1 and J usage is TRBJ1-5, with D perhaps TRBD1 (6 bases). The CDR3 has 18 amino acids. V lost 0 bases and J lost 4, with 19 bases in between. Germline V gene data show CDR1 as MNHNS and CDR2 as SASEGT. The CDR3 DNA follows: TGTGCCAGCAGTGAAGCGAGGCGCGGGGGCGTAACAAATCAGCCCCAGCATTTT. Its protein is CASSEARRGGVTNQPQHF.

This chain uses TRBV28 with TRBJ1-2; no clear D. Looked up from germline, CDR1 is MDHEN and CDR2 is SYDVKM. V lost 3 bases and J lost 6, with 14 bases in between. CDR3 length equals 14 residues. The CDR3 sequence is CASSFAVGFNGYTF. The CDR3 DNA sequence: TGTGCCAGCAGTTTCGCCGTTGGGTTTAATGGCTACACCTTC.

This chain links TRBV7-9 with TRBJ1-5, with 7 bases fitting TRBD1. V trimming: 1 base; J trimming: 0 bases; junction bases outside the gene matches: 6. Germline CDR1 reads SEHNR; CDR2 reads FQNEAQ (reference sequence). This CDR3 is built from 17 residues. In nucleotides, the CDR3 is TGTGCCAGCAGCTTAGTGGGGACAGCCTATAGCAATCAGCCCCAGCATTTT. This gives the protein CASSLVGTAYSNQPQHF.

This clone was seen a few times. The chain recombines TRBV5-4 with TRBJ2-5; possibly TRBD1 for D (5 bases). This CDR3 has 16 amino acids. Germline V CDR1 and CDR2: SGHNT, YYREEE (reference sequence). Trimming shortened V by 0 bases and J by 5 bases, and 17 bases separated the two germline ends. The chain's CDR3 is CASSLVLSQGPETQYF. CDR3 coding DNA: TGTGCCAGCAGCTTGGTATTGTCGCAGGGTCCGGAGACCCAGTACTTC.

The CDR3 DNA follows: TGCGCCAGCAGCCGCCACTTTACCGGGGAGCAGTTCTTC. Translating gives CASSRHFTGEQFF. The rearrangement joins TRBV4-3 to TRBJ2-1, with unresolved D. Trimming shortened V by 4 bases and J by 10 bases, and 14 bases separated the two germline ends. Germline loops: CDR1 LGHNA, CDR2 YSLEER. This CDR3 spans 13 amino acids.

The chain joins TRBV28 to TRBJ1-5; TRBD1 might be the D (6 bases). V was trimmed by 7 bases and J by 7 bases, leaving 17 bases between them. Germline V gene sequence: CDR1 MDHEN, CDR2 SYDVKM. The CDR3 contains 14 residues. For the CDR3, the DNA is TGTGCCAGCATTGGCCTCCAGGGGTACCAGCCCCAGCATTTT. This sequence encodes CASIGLQGYQPQHF.

The CDR3 DNA follows: TGCAGTGCTGGGGTCGGGGCGACCCAGTACTTC. Translating it yields CSAGVGATQYF. The rearrangement uses TRBV20-1 and TRBJ2-5; either TRBD1 or TRBD2 may supply D (5 bases each). Deletions cut 5 bases from V and 7 bases from J, with 11 bases between. This CDR3 is 11 amino acids long. The germline V gene encodes CDR1 DFQATT and CDR2 SNEGSKA (reference sequence).

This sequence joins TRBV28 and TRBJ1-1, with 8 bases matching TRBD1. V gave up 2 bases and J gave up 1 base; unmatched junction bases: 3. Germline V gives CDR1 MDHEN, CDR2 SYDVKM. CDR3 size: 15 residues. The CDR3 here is CASSLRTGRNTEAFF. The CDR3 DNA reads TGTGCCAGCAGTTTAAGGACAGGGAGGAACACTGAAGCTTTCTTT. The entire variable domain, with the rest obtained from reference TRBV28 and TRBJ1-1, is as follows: DVKVTQSSRYLVKRTGEKVFLECVQDMDHENMFWYRQDPGLGLRLIYFSYDVKMKEKGDIPEGYSVSREKKERFSLILESASTNQTSMYLCASSLRTGRNTEAFFGQGTRLTVV.

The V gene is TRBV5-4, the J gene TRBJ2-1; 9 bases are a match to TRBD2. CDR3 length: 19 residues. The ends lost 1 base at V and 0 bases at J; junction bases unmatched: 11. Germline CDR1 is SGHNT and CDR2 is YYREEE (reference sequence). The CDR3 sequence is CASSLMAGGPPRSYNEQFF. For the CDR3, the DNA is TGTGCCAGCAGCTTGATGGCGGGAGGGCCTCCCCGCTCCTACAATGAGCAGTTCTTC. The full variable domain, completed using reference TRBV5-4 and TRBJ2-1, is ETGVTQSPTHLIKTRGQQVTLRCSSQSGHNTVSWYQQALGQGPQFIFQYYREEENGRGNFPPRFSGLQFPNYSSELNVNALELDDSALYLCASSLMAGGPPRSYNEQFFGPGTRLTVL.

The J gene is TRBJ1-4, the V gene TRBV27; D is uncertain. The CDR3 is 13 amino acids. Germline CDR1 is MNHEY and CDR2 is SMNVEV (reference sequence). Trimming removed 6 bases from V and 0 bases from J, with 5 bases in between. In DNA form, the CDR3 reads TGTGCCAGCAGCTGGGCAACTAATGAAAAACTGTTTTTT. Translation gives CASSWATNEKLFF.

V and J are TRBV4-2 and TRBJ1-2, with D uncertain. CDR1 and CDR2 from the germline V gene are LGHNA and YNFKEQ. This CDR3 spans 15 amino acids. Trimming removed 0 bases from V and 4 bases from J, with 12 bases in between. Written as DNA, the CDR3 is TGTGCCAGCAGCCAAGATTATCGTCCAACCTATGGCTACACCTTC. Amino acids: CASSQDYRPTYGYTF.

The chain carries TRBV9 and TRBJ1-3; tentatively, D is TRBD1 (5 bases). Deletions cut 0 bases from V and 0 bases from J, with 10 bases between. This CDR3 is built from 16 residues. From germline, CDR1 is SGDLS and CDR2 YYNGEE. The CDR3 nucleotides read TGTGCCAGCAGCGTAGGAGGGGACTTCTCTGGAAACACCATATATTTT. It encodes CASSVGGDFSGNTIYF. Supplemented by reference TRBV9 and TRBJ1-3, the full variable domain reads DSGVTQTPKHLITATGQRVTLRCSPRSGDLSVYWYQQSLDQGLQFLIQYYNGEERAKGNILERFSAQQFPDLHSELNLSSLELGDSALYFCASSVGGDFSGNTIYFGEGSWLTVV.

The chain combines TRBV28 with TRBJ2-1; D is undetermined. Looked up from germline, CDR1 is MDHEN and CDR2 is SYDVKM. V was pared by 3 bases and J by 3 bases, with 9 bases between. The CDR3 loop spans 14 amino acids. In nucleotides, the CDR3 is TGTGCCAGCAGTTTTTCTGGAGTCTACAATGAGCAGTTCTTC. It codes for CASSFSGVYNEQFF.

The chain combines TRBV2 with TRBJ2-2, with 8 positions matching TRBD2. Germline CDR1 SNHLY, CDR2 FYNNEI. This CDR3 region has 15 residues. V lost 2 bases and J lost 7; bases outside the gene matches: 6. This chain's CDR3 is CASSETGGSVGELFF. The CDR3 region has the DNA TGTGCCAGCAGTGAAACGGGAGGGTCGGTCGGGGAGCTGTTTTTT.

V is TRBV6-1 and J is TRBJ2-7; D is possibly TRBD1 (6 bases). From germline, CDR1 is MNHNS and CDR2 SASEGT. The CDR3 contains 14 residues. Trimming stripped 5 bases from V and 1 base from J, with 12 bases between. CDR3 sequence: CASSPRQVSYEQYV. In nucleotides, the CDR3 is TGTGCCAGCAGTCCAAGACAGGTATCCTACGAGCAGTACGTC.

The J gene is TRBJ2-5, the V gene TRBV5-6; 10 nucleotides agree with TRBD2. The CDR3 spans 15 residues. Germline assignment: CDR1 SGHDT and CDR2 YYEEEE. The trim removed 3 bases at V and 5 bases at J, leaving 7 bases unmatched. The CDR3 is CASSSGLARGETQYF. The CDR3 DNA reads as TGTGCCAGCAGCTCGGGACTAGCGAGAGGGGAGACCCAGTACTTC.

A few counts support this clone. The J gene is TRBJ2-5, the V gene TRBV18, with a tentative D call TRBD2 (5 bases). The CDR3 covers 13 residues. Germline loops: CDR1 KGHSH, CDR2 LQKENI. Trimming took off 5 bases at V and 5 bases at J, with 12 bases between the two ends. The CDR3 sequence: CASSEGLQETQYF. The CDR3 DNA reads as TGTGCCAGCTCAGAGGGATTACAGGAGACCCAGTACTTC.

The CDR3 nucleotides are TGTGCCAGCGGGCAGCGCAACTATGGCTACACCTTC. The encoded protein is CASGQRNYGYTF. V gene TRBV28 combines with J gene TRBJ1-2; D is unresolved. Germline CDR1 and CDR2: MDHEN and SYDVKM. The CDR3 runs 12 residues. Trimming left V 8 bases short and J 2 bases short, with 9 bases between.